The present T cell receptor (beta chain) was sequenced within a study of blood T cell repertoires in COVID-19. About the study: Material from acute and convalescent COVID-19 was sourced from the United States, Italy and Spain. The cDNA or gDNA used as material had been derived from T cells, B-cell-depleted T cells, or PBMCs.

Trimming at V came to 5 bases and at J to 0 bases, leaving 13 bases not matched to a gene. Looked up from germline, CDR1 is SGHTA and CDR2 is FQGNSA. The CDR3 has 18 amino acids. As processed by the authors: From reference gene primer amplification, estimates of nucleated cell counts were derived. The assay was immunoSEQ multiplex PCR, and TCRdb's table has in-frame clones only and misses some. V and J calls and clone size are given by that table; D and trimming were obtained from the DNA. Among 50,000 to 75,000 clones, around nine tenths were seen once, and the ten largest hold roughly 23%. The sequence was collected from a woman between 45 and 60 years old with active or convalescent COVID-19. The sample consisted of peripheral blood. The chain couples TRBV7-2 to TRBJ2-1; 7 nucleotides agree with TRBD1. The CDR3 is CASSPLGQSSSSYNEQFF. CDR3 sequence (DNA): TGTGCCAGCAGCCCTTTGGGACAGTCTTCGAGCTCCTACAATGAGCAGTTCTTC.